These 16 T cell receptor beta chains came from one sample sequenced in a study of shared clonotypes between healthy human individuals. Naive CD8 cells lacked CD45RO and underwent positive selection for CCR7, leaving out terminally differentiated effector memory CD45RA+ cells. Clones were sequenced by immunoSEQ multiplex PCR, and TCRdb holds only the in-frame ones, with some missing. The sample includes 2 million or so clones, about 95% seen only once; the top ten take around 1.1%. Input material: naive CD8+ T cells sorted from blood. Source of these receptors: a man in his late teens or twenties in good health.

V gene TRBV27 combines with J gene TRBJ1-2, with no clear D. Germline V CDR1 and CDR2: MNHEY, SMNVEV (reference sequence). V was pared by 2 bases and J by 0 bases, with 16 bases between. This CDR3 contains 17 residues. The CDR3 DNA follows: TGTGCCAGCAGTTTAAGCACGACGGATATACCTAACTATGGCTACACCTTC. Protein product: CASSLSTTDIPNYGYTF.

The chain has TRBV7-6 and TRBJ1-1; 7 nucleotides align to TRBD1. Germline values: CDR1 SGHVS, CDR2 FNYEAQ. CDR3 length equals 14 residues. Germline trimming cut 5 bases from V and 5 bases from J; bases unmatched to any gene: 8. The CDR3 sequence is CASSTRQGSTEAFF. Written as DNA, the CDR3 is TGTGCCAGCAGCACCAGACAGGGTAGTACTGAAGCTTTCTTT.

The chain uses TRBV7-8 and TRBJ2-3; D not certain. Germline values: CDR1 SGHVS, CDR2 FQNEAQ. Trimming took 1 base from V and 0 from J, leaving 5 bases between them. This CDR3 has 14 amino acids. CDR3 protein: CASSLEDSTDTQYF. In nucleotides, the CDR3 is TGTGCCAGCAGCTTAGAGGACAGCACAGATACGCAGTATTTT.

The chain couples TRBV6-1 to TRBJ2-7; maybe TRBD1 (5 bases). V lost 6 bases and J 0 bases, leaving 15 bases between the germline ends. The CDR3 runs to 15 residues. Per germline, CDR1 MNHNS and CDR2 SASEGT. CDR3 sequence reads: CASSRLTGSSYEQYF. The CDR3 region has the DNA TGTGCCAGCAGCAGATTAACAGGTAGCTCCTACGAGCAGTACTTC.

This clone was observed a single time. The chain combines TRBV6-5 with TRBJ1-2; a weak D match, TRBD1 (5 bases). Trimming shortened V by 7 bases and J by 0 bases, and 12 bases separated the two germline ends. The V gene's germline CDR1 is MNHEY and CDR2 SVGAGI. CDR3 size: 14 residues. The CDR3 DNA reads TGTGCCAGCACCCAGGGTACATCTAACTATGGCTACACCTTC. Residues: CASTQGTSNYGYTF.

The DNA for the CDR3 is TGTGCCAGCAGCTTTTTAGACAGGGGGCCAGAGACCCAGTACTTC. This sequence encodes CASSFLDRGPETQYF. The genes are TRBV9 and TRBJ2-5, with TRBD1 identical over 10 bases. The CDR3 contains 15 residues. V dropped 4 bases and J dropped 4; count of bases not matched to a gene: 7. Germline V gene lookup returns CDR1 SGDLS and CDR2 YYNGEE.

V is TRBV9 and J is TRBJ2-5; 8 bases line up with TRBD1. The CDR3 length is 16 residues. V dropped 4 bases and J dropped 5; count of bases not matched to a gene: 13. Per germline, CDR1 SGDLS and CDR2 YYNGEE. CDR3 loop: CASSFRTGTLSETQYF. In DNA form, the CDR3 reads TGTGCCAGCAGCTTCCGGACAGGGACCCTAAGCGAGACCCAGTACTTC.

Details on this clone: The sample contains more than one DNA sequence encoding this CDR3. The CDR3 bases are TGTGCCAGCAGTTTAACAGGGGCTAATGAAAAACTGTTTTTT. Translation gives CASSLTGANEKLFF. The gene calls are TRBV28 and TRBJ1-4, with 7 bases fitting TRBD1. With V trimmed by 2 bases and J by 3 bases, 0 bases remained unmatched. Germline CDR1 reads MDHEN; CDR2 reads SYDVKM. This CDR3 comprises 14 residues.

In this sample, this clone turned up a few times. This rearrangement joins TRBV6-5 to TRBJ1-2; D gene uncertain. V lost 3 bases and J 2 bases, leaving 16 bases between the germline ends. In germline, CDR1 is MNHEY, CDR2 SVGAGI. This CDR3 has 16 residues. This chain's CDR3 is CASSYGTAYLNYGYTF. The CDR3 DNA follows: TGTGCCAGCAGTTATGGTACCGCATACCTAAACTATGGCTACACCTTC.

The CDR3 bases are TGTGCCAGCAGTGGATTGACTAGCGGATCCCGCACAGATACGCAGTATTTT. It codes for CASSGLTSGSRTDTQYF. The chain recombines TRBV6-1 with TRBJ2-3; 9 nucleotides line up with TRBD2. The CDR3 length is 17 residues. V shed 4 bases and J 1 base; nucleotides not matched to a gene: 9. In germline, CDR1 is MNHNS, CDR2 SASEGT.

The chain combines TRBV14 with TRBJ2-3; either TRBD1 or TRBD2 may supply D (5 bases each). This CDR3 spans 15 amino acids. CDR1 is SGHDN, CDR2 FVKESK, per germline. V was trimmed by 0 bases and J by 2 bases, leaving 9 bases between them. DNA of the CDR3: TGTGCCAGCAGCCAAGATCTGGGGGACACAGATACGCAGTATTTT. It codes for CASSQDLGDTDTQYF.

This clone was observed a single time. V is TRBV5-6 and J is TRBJ1-6; D is unclear. V lost 4 bases, J lost 3 bases, and 8 bases lay in between. The CDR3 sequence is 14 residues long. Germline V CDR1 and CDR2: SGHDT, YYEEEE. The CDR3 DNA follows: TGTGCCAGCAGCCATCAGAGCTATAATTCACCCCTCCACTTT. Protein product: CASSHQSYNSPLHF.

The CDR3 here is CASSGRDRGLSNQPQHF. CDR3 nucleotide sequence: TGTGCCAGCAGCGGCCGGGACAGGGGGTTGAGCAATCAGCCCCAGCATTTT. The J gene is TRBJ1-5, the V gene TRBV9; 11 positions match TRBD1. CDR3 size: 17 residues. The germline CDR1 and CDR2 sequences are SGDLS and YYNGEE. After removal of 3 bases from V and 1 base from J, the junction contained 6 bases not matched to a gene.

The chain uses TRBV9 and TRBJ1-2; possible D gene TRBD1, 6 bases. From germline, CDR1 is SGDLS and CDR2 YYNGEE. Trimming took off 4 bases at V and 1 base at J, with 11 bases between the two ends. This CDR3 has 14 amino acids. In nucleotides, the CDR3 is TGTGCCAGCAGCCCGCTGGACAGTAACTATGGCTACACCTTC. Encoded protein: CASSPLDSNYGYTF. Complete variable domain (other parts from reference TRBV9 and TRBJ1-2): DSGVTQTPKHLITATGQRVTLRCSPRSGDLSVYWYQQSLDQGLQFLIQYYNGEERAKGNILERFSAQQFPDLHSELNLSSLELGDSALYFCASSPLDSNYGYTFGSGTRLTVV.

The gene calls are TRBV18 and TRBJ2-7; 8 nucleotides line up with TRBD2. V shed 2 bases, J shed 0 bases, and the junction held 6 bases outside the gene matches. The CDR3 spans 16 residues. Germline-derived CDR1 and CDR2 are KGHSH and LQKENI. The CDR3 DNA follows: TGTGCCAGCTCACCATTGGGACTAGAGAGCTCCTACGAGCAGTACTTC. It is translated as CASSPLGLESSYEQYF.

The V gene is TRBV28, the J gene TRBJ1-1, with D possibly matching TRBD1 (6 bases). Trimming pared 5 bases from V and 4 bases from J, leaving 14 bases between. This CDR3 region has 14 residues. Germline CDR1 MDHEN, CDR2 SYDVKM. The DNA of the CDR3 is TGTGCCAGCAGTACAGGGTTGGAAGGCACTGAAGCTTTCTTT. This gives the protein CASSTGLEGTEAFF. Full variable domain (remainder filled in from reference TRBV28 and TRBJ1-1): DVKVTQSSRYLVKRTGEKVFLECVQDMDHENMFWYRQDPGLGLRLIYFSYDVKMKEKGDIPEGYSVSREKKERFSLILESASTNQTSMYLCASSTGLEGTEAFFGQGTRLTVV.